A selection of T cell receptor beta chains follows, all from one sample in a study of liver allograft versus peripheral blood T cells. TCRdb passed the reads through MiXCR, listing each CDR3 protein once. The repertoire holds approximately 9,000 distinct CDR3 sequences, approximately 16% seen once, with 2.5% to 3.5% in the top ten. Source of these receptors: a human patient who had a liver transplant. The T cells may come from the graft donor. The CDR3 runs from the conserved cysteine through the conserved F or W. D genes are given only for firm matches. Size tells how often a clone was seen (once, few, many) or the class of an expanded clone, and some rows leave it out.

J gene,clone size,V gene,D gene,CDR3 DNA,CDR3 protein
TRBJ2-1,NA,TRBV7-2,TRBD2,TGTGCCAGCAGCTCCGGGACTAGCGTCTACGATGAGCAGATCTTC,CASSSGTSVYDEQIF
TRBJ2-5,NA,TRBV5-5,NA,TGTGCCAGCAGTATCGGACGGGCCCAAGAGACCCAGTACTTC,CASSIGRAQETQYF
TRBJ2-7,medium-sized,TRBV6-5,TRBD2,TGTGCCAGCAGTTTAGCGGGAGTAGGCTACGAGCAGTACTTC,CASSLAGVGYEQYF
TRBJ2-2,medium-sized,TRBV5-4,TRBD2,TGTGCCAGCGCAAATGGGACTAGCGGGAGGGTCACCGGGGAGCTGTTTTTT,CASANGTSGRVTGELFF
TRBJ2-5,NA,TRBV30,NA,TGTGCCTGGAGTGTGGGAGTGATACGGCGTAGTGAGACCCAGTACTTC,CAWSVGVIRRSETQYF
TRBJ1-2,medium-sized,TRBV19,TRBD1,TGTGCCAGTAGTAGCGGACAGGGGCTTTCCGGCTACACCTTC,CASSSGQGLSGYTF
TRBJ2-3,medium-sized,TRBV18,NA,TGTGCCAGCTCACCAGGCGGCAGGAACACAGATACGCAGTATTTT,CASSPGGRNTDTQYF
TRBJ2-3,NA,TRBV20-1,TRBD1,TGCAGTGCTAACACCCAGGGGGCAACAGATACGCAGTATTTT,CSANTQGATDTQYF
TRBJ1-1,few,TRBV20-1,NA,TGCAGTGCCCCCGGACCGGTTGAAGCTTTCTTT,CSAPGPVEAFF
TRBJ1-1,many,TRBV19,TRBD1,TGTGCCAGTAGTATAGATTCTGGGACAGGGGGCATAAACACTGAAGCTTTCTTT,CASSIDSGTGGINTEAFF
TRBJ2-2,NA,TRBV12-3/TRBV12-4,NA,TGTGCCAGCAGCTCTAGCGCCGGGGAGCTGTTTTTT,CASSSSAGELFF
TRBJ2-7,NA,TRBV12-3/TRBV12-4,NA,TGTGCCAGCAGTTTAAGGCGGAGCTCCTACGAGCAGTACTTC,CASSLRRSSYEQYF
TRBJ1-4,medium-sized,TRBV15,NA,TGTGCCACCAGCAGAGATGGGGGGCGGGAGGAAAAACTGTTTTTT,CATSRDGGREEKLFF
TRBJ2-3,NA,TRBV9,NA,TGTGCCAGCAGCGTAGGAATAACTAGCCCCACAGATACGCAGTATTTT,CASSVGITSPTDTQYF
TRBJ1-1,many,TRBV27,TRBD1,TGTGCCAGCAGTTCGACAGGGGGCTGGCACACTGAAGCTTTCTTT,CASSSTGGWHTEAFF
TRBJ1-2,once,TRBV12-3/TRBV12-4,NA,TGTGCCAGCAGTTATTTGGCTAGAGGCTACACCTTC,CASSYLARGYTF
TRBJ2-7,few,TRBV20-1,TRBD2,TGCAGTGCTAGGGGGCGGGAGGATTACGAGCAGTACTTC,CSARGREDYEQYF
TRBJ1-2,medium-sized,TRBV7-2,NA,TGTGCCAGCAGCTTGAACAGGGTCCCCTCCTATGGCTACACCTTC,CASSLNRVPSYGYTF
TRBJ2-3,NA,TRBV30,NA,TGTGCCATCCCCCCCACAGATACGCAGTATTTT,CAIPPTDTQYF
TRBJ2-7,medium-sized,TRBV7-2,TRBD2,TGTGCCAGCAGCTTTCGGAGCGGGGGGGAATACGAGCAGTACTTC,CASSFRSGGEYEQYF
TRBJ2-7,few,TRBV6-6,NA,TGTGCCAGCAGTTACCCGTCGGGGGAGGCGGGGCAGTACTTC,CASSYPSGEAGQYF
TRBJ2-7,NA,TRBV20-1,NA,TGCAGTGCAGAGAAACCAGGACAGACGCCCTACGAGCAGTACTTC,CSAEKPGQTPYEQYF
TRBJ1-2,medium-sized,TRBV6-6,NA,TGTGCCAGCAGTTACTCGGCGCGGGGCTACACCTTC,CASSYSARGYTF
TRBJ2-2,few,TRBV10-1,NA,TGCGCCAGCAGTCGGCGGGCGGGCAACACCGGGGAGCTGTTTTTT,CASSRRAGNTGELFF
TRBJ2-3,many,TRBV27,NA,TGTGCCAGCAGACCCTGGCAGGGGGATACGCAGTATTTT,CASRPWQGDTQYF
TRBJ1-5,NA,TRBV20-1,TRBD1,TGCAGTGCTAGAGAAGGGGGCTTACAGCCCCAGCATTTT,CSAREGGLQPQHF
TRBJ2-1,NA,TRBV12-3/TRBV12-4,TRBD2,TGTGCCAGCAGACAAGCAACAGGGCAAGGGGCTAGCGGGAGAGTTCAGTTCTTC,CASRQATGQGASGRVQFF
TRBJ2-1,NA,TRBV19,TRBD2,TGTGCCAGTAGTAATCCCAGGACTAGCGGGGGGGGGAGCTCCTACAATGAGCAGTTCTTC,CASSNPRTSGGGSSYNEQFF
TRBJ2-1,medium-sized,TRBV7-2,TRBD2,TGTGCCAGCAGCCAAACTAGCGGGCCATACAATGAGCAGTTCTTC,CASSQTSGPYNEQFF
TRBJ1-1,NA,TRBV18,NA,TGTGCCAGCTCACCACGCGAACAGGGCCACACTGAAGCTTTCTTT,CASSPREQGHTEAFF
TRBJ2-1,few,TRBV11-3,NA,TGTGCCAGCAGCTTAGCAGTGTACAATGAGCAGTTCTTC,CASSLAVYNEQFF
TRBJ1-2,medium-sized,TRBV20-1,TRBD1,TGCAGTGCTCCTTCTGACAGGGCCTATGGCTACACCTTC,CSAPSDRAYGYTF
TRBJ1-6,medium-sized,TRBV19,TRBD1,TGTGCCAGTAGTACGACAGGGCCGAATTCACCCCTCCACTTT,CASSTTGPNSPLHF